The present entry profiles one TCR beta chain with its context. The antigen it recognizes is unknown. No base quality values were provided; no much bigger clone lies one nucleotide off. TCRbeta CDR3 regions were amplified from genomic DNA using the immunoSEQ Assay, a bias-controlled multiplex PCR. As for the authors' bioinformatics: Within the assay, amplification of reference gene primers was used to estimate how many nucleated cells each sample contained. Sequence reads were collapsed and filtered to measure the absolute abundance of every unique TCRbeta CDR3 rearrangement. For each sample, productive Simpson clonality was calculated as the square root of Simpson's diversity index over productive rearrangements. Entries here come from immuneACCESS through TCRdb and include only in-frame sequences with V and J called. Some clones fail to appear in such tables; in the studies checked, an unresolved V gene covers under half of the shortfall, and the cause of the remainder is unknown. D and trimming come from the DNA, and the V and J calls and clone size come from that table. Here the sample has roughly 49,000 clones; roughly 93% occur a single time. Of the sample, 1% is held by the ten largest clones.

This sample was taken from a study of blood T cell repertoires in COVID-19 (dated by TCRdb to 2018 to 2021). Broadly, across the study: The collaborator samples originated in the United States, Italy and Spain and spanned the acute and convalescent phases of COVID-19. The samples were drawn from the first 160 participants of the ongoing ImmuneRACE study and from 950 to 1,500 subjects provided by 6 global collaborators. The material from the prospective study consisted of cDNA or gDNA derived from T cells, B-cell-depleted T cells, or PBMCs. The sample metadata nearly always contained a de-identified subject ID, COVID-19 status, age in years and sex. Where HLA class I and class II types were available, the types were taken from metadata supplied by the sample provider, not from assay-based typing. The dataset comprised deeply sampled blood TCRbeta repertoires from subjects exposed to, actively infected with, or recovered from COVID-19. The repertoires were released in a freely available public database meant as a resource for research on the immune response to SARS-CoV-2. The research as a whole found: The amount of clinical and demographic metadata varied by source and participant and was provided uncurated.

Via the germline V gene (reference sequence), CDR1 is LGHDT and CDR2 YNNKEL. V sheds 1 base and J sheds 0 bases, leaving 21 bases between their ends. The CDR3 sequence holds 19 residues, the cysteine and phenylalanine included. CDR3 DNA only is kept here, 57 bases in frame from base 1. One collaborating source in Seattle enrolled patients while the patients were actively infected and followed the patients over time throughout the course of disease. Whole blood was collected in K2EDTA tubes by collaborating institutions according to the institutions' own protocols. For TCRbeta analysis, collaborators shipped samples in one of three forms: frozen whole blood, isolated PBMCs, or DNA extracted from either of those sample types.

Sequencing was performed on peripheral blood. This clonotype was obtained from a man between 60 and 75 years old with COVID-19, enrolled during active disease. The chain was built from TRBV3-1 (or the pseudogene TRBV3-2) and TRBJ1-2, with no reliable assignment of the D segment. CDR3 protein: CASSQAGSLVLNTNYGYTF. The nucleotide sequence reads as follows: TGTGCCAGCAGCCAAGCCGGGTCTTTAGTACTTAACACTAACTATGGCTACACCTTC.